Each of the 13 T cell receptor beta chains below was sequenced from the same sample in a study of T cell changes during pregnancy in multiple sclerosis. Only in-frame clones appear in the TCRdb table, and some are missing; sequencing was by immunoSEQ multiplex PCR. The data hold over 65,000 clones, with approximately 90% observed a single time. The sequenced sample was peripheral blood, obtained in the first trimester of pregnancy. Receptors were obtained from a female donor with multiple sclerosis, enrolled in a pregnancy study.

The V and J genes are TRBV7-7 and TRBJ2-1; 9 bases fit TRBD2. The V segment lost 5 bases and the J segment 0 bases; nucleotides outside the gene matches: 2. Germline V gene data show CDR1 as SSHAT and CDR2 as FNYEAQ (reference sequence). This CDR3 has 15 residues. CDR3 sequence: CASSQGLASYNEQFF. For the CDR3, the DNA is TGTGCCAGCAGCCAGGGACTAGCCTCCTACAATGAGCAGTTCTTC.

The rearrangement uses TRBV28 and TRBJ2-7, with unresolved D. In germline, CDR1 is MDHEN, CDR2 SYDVKM. Trimming shortened V by 5 bases and J by 4 bases, and 6 bases separated the two germline ends. The CDR3 has 11 residues. The CDR3 sequence is CASSDIYEQYF. The CDR3 nucleotides read TGTGCCAGCAGTGACATATACGAGCAGTACTTC. The variable domain in full, with the rest retrieved from reference TRBV28 and TRBJ2-7, is DVKVTQSSRYLVKRTGEKVFLECVQDMDHENMFWYRQDPGLGLRLIYFSYDVKMKEKGDIPEGYSVSREKKERFSLILESASTNQTSMYLCASSDIYEQYFGPGTRLTVT.

This clone was detected a few times. This sequence joins TRBV6-1 and TRBJ2-3; 7 positions match TRBD1. CDR3 length: 15 amino acids. J was trimmed by 4 bases and V by 1 base; bases with no gene match: 5. Germline lookup yields CDR1 MNHNS and CDR2 SASEGT. CDR3 DNA sequence: TGTGCCAGCAGTGAAGAGACAGGGAAAGCAGATACGCAGTATTTT. This encodes CASSEETGKADTQYF.

The J gene is TRBJ2-3, the V gene TRBV6-7; TRBD2 aligns across 12 bases. TRBV6-7 is sorted into the ORF group, with uncertain function. With V trimmed by 9 bases and J by 4 bases, 17 bases remained unmatched. CDR3 length equals 18 residues. CDR3 in amino acids: CARLGTSGRSLPADTQYF. The DNA of the CDR3 is TGTGCCAGACTCGGGACTAGCGGGCGCTCCCTCCCAGCAGATACGCAGTATTTT.

The chain combines TRBV6-4 with TRBJ2-1; the D gene is possibly TRBD2 (5 bases). Germline lookup yields CDR1 MRHNA and CDR2 SNTAGT. The CDR3 sequence is 14 residues long. Trimming removed 2 bases at V and 8 bases at J, with 13 bases between. This CDR3 is CASSDGETGHEQFF. CDR3 coding DNA: TGTGCCAGCAGTGACGGGGAGACCGGGCATGAGCAGTTCTTC.

The rearrangement joins TRBV9 to TRBJ1-1; D call uncertain. The CDR3 extends over 17 amino acids. The germline V and J ends were trimmed by 3 bases and 1 base, with 19 bases remaining between them. Germline lookup yields CDR1 SGDLS and CDR2 YYNGEE. CDR3 in amino acids: CASSDSPGRSPNTEAFF. CDR3 DNA sequence: TGTGCCAGCAGCGATTCCCCTGGGAGGAGCCCGAACACTGAAGCTTTCTTT.

CDR3 protein: CASSLDGATGELFF. CDR3 in DNA: TGCGCCAGCAGCTTGGACGGAGCCACCGGGGAGCTGTTTTTT. The rearrangement uses TRBV5-1 and TRBJ2-2; D gene ambiguous. Germline lookup yields CDR1 SGHRS and CDR2 YFSETQ. The CDR3 sequence is 14 residues long. Trimming took off 0 bases at V and 4 bases at J, with 7 bases between the two ends.

The rearrangement links TRBV7-6 to TRBJ1-1, with D unresolved. The germline V gene encodes CDR1 SGHVS and CDR2 FNYEAQ. V was clipped by 4 bases and J by 1 base, with 13 bases between them. The CDR3 has 15 amino acids. CDR3 residues: CASSYQIGENTEAFF. The CDR3 bases are TGTGCCAGCAGCTATCAAATCGGAGAGAACACTGAAGCTTTCTTT.

V usage is TRBV5-1 and J usage is TRBJ2-7; 8 bases align to TRBD2. The germline V gene has CDR1 SGHRS and CDR2 YFSETQ. V was pared by 4 bases and J by 3 bases, with 6 bases of the junction left unmatched. There are 14 residues in the CDR3. The CDR3 is CASSLTSVNYEQYF. The CDR3, as DNA: TGCGCCAGCAGCCTGACTAGCGTTAACTACGAGCAGTACTTC.

The chain carries TRBV7-9 and TRBJ2-1, with D possibly matching TRBD1 (5 bases). The CDR3 has 15 amino acids. Trimming stripped 1 base from V and 8 bases from J, with 15 bases between. CDR1 and CDR2 (germline): SEHNR, FQNEAQ (reference sequence). The CDR3 region is CASSLDFPGLDEQFF. The CDR3 region has the DNA TGTGCCAGCAGCTTAGATTTTCCAGGGTTGGATGAGCAGTTCTTC.

The genes are TRBV6-5 and TRBJ1-6; 10 bases align to TRBD1. The CDR3 runs 15 residues. V lost 2 bases, J lost 6 bases, and 1 base stayed unmatched. Germline V gene lookup returns CDR1 MNHEY and CDR2 SVGAGI. CDR3: CASSYGQGVNSPLHF. The CDR3 DNA reads TGTGCCAGCAGTTACGGACAGGGGGTTAATTCACCCCTCCACTTT.

The gene calls are TRBV7-2 and TRBJ2-6; 7 bases agree with TRBD2. CDR3 length: 19 residues. Germline lookup yields CDR1 SGHTA and CDR2 FQGNSA. With V trimmed by 1 base and J by 3 bases, 12 bases remained unmatched. CDR3 bases: TGTGCCAGCAGCTTAGTGTTCCCCGGGCCGGGGGGTGGGGCCAACGTCCTGACTTTC. It specifies CASSLVFPGPGGGANVLTF.

The genes are TRBV29-1 and TRBJ1-2, with D perhaps matching TRBD1 (5 bases). Germline assignment: CDR1 SQVTM and CDR2 ANQGSEA. CDR3 length: 13 amino acids. Trimming removed 7 bases at V and 1 base at J, with 13 bases between. The chain's CDR3 is CSAGTLVNYGYTF. CDR3 sequence (DNA): TGCAGCGCCGGGACTCTAGTTAACTATGGCTACACCTTC.